The rows below give T cell receptor beta chains drawn from one sample of a study of blood T cells in healthy people across ages. TCRdb fed the 5' RACE reads into MiXCR, producing one record per CDR3 protein. The sample contains over 1,500,000 distinct CDR3 sequences, roughly two fifths of which appear only once. Input material: blood. The source of these receptors is a human donor in good health. Each CDR3 is given with its conserved first and last residue. A D gene is named only where the DNA matches it firmly. Rows give clone size only sometimes, using once, few, many, or a class for an expanded clone.

V gene	D gene	clone size	J gene	CDR3 protein	CDR3 DNA
TRBV4-3	TRBD1	few	TRBJ1-6	CASSDRGSSPLHF	TGCGCCAGCAGCGACAGGGGGTCTTCACCCCTCCACTTT
TRBV20-1	-	few	TRBJ1-2	CSARDLATDWRGYTF	TGCAGTGCTAGAGATCTGGCGACGGACTGGCGCGGCTACACCTTC
TRBV29-1	-	few	TRBJ2-5	CSVEWWGTQYF	TGCAGCGTTGAATGGTGGGGGACCCAGTACTTC
TRBV5-5	-	-	TRBJ2-7	CASSPQGSCEQYF	TGTGCCAGCAGCCCCCAGGGCTCCTGCGAGCAGTACTTC
TRBV28	-	-	TRBJ2-1	CASIPSTTPNEQFF	TGTGCCAGCATCCCCTCGACCACTCCCAATGAGCAGTTCTTC
TRBV30	-	few	TRBJ2-7	CAWSVALGSGHEQYF	TGTGCCTGGAGTGTAGCCCTGGGCAGTGGCCACGAGCAGTACTTC
TRBV7-2	TRBD2	-	TRBJ2-3	CAGSPRLAGITDTQYF	TGTGCCGGCAGCCCTAGACTAGCGGGAATCACAGATACGCAGTATTTT
TRBV7-2	-	-	TRBJ2-7	CASSFRRSYEQYF	TGTGCCAGCAGCTTCAGACGGTCCTACGAGCAGTACTTC
TRBV10-3	TRBD1	few	TRBJ2-7	CAISESGRTGVYEQYF	TGTGCCATCAGTGAGTCAGGTCGGACAGGGGTCTACGAGCAGTACTTC
TRBV29-1	-	-	TRBJ2-1	CSVAGVIVNEQFF	TGCAGCGTTGCAGGGGTTATAGTCAATGAGCAGTTCTTC
TRBV28	-	-	TRBJ2-1	CASSFSGLYNEQFF	TGTGCCAGCAGTTTTTCGGGGCTTTACAATGAGCAGTTCTTC
TRBV7-2	TRBD1	-	TRBJ2-6	CASSWTSGGAAGANVLTF	TGTGCCAGCAGCTGGACATCAGGGGGCGCGGCAGGGGCCAACGTCCTGACTTTC
TRBV29-1	-	few	TRBJ2-1	CSVEDLRRNEQFF	TGCAGCGTTGAAGATCTAAGGCGGAATGAGCAGTTCTTC